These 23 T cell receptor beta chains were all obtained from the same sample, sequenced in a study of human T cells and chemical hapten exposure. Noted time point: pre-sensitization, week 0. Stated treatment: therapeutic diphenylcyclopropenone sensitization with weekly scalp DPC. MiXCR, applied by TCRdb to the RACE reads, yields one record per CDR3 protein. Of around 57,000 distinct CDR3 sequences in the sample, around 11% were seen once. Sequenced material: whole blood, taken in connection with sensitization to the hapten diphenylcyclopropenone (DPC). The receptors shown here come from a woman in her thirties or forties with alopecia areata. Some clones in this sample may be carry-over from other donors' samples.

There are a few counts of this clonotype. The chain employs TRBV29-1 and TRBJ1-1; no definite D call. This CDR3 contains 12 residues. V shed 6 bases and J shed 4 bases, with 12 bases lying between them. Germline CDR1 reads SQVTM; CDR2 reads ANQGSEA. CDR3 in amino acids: CSVQWLGTEAFF. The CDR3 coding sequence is TGCAGCGTCCAGTGGCTGGGCACTGAAGCTTTCTTT.

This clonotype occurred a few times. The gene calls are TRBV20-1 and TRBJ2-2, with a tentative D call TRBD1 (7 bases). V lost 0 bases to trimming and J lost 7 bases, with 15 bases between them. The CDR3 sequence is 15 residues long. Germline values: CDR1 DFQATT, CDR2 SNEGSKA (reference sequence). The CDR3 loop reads CSARDRAGGLGELFF. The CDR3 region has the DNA TGCAGTGCTAGAGATAGGGCAGGGGGACTCGGGGAGCTGTTTTTT.

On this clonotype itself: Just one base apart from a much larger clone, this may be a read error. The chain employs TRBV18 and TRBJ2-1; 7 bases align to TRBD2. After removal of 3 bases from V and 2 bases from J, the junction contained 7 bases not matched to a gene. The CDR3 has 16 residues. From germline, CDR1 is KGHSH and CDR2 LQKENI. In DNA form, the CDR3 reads TGTGCCAGCTCACCCCGTCTAGCGGAGACCTACAATGAGCAGTTCTTC. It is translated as CASSPRLAETYNEQFF.

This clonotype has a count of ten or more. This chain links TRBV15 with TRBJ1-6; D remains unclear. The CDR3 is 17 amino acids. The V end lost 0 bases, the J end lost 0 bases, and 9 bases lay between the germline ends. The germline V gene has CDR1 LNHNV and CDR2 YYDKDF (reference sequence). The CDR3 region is CATSRDRPFSYNSPLHF. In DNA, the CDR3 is TGTGCCACCAGCAGAGATCGACCGTTCTCCTATAATTCACCCCTCCACTTT.

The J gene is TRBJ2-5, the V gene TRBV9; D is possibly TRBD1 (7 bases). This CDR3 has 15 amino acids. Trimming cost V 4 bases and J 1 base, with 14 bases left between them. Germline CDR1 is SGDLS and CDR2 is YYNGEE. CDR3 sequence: CASSPTGDSQETQYF. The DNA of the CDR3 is TGTGCCAGCAGCCCGACGGGGGACAGCCAAGAGACCCAGTACTTC.

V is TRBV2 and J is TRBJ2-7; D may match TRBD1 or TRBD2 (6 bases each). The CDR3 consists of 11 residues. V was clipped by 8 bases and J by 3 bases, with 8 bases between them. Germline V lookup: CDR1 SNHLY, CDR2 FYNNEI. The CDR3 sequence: CASRGLYEQYF. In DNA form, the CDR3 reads TGTGCCAGCCGGGGGCTCTACGAGCAGTACTTC.

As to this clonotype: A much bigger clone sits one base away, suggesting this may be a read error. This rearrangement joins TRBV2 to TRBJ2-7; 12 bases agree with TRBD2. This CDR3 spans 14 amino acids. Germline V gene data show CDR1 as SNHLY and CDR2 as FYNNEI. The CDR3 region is CASNEGLAGREQYF. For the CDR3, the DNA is TGTGCCAGCAATGAAGGACTAGCGGGACGGGAGCAGTACTTC.

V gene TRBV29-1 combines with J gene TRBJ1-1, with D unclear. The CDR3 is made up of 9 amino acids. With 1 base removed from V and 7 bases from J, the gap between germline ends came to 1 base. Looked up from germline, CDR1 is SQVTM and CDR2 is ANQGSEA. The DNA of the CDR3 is TGCAGCGTTGAAGTTGAAGCTTTCTTT. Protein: CSVEVEAFF.

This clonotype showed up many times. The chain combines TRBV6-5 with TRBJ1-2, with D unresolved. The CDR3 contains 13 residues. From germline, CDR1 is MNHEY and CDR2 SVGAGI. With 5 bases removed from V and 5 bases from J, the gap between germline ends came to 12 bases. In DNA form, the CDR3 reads TGTGCCAGCAGTCTCGAGACACGTTATGGCTACACCTTC. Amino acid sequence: CASSLETRYGYTF.

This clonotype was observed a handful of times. CDR3 amino acids: CATSVGPADTQYF. The CDR3 DNA sequence: TGTGCCACCAGTGTTGGACCGGCCGATACGCAGTATTTT. The J gene is TRBJ2-3, the V gene TRBV24-1; D is uncertain. V was shortened by 5 bases and J by 6 bases, with 11 bases between the two germline ends. The CDR3 consists of 13 residues. In germline, CDR1 is KGHDR, CDR2 SFDVKD.

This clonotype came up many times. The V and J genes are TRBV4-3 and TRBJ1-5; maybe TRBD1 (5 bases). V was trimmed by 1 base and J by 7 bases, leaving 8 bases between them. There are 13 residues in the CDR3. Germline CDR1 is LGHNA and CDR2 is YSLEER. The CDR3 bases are TGCGCCAGCAGCCAAGGACAGTCCCAGCCCCAGCATTTT. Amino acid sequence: CASSQGQSQPQHF.

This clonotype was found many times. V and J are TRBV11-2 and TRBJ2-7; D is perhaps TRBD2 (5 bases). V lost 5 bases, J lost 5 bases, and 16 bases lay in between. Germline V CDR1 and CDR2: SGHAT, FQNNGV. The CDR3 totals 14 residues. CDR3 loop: CASSPDLRGNEQYF. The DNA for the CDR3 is TGTGCCAGCAGCCCGGACCTCCGAGGGAACGAGCAGTACTTC.

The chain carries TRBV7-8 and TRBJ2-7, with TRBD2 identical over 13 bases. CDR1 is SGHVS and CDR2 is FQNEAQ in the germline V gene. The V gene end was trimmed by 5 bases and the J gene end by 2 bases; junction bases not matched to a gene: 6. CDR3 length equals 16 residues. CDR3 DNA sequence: TGTGCCAGCAGCCTCGGGACTAGCGGGAAGGCCTACGAGCAGTACTTC. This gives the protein CASSLGTSGKAYEQYF. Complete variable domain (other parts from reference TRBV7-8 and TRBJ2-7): GAGVSQSPRYKVAKRGQDVALRCDPISGHVSLFWYQQALGQGPEFLTYFQNEAQLDKSGLPSDRFFAERPEGSVSTLKIQRTQQEDSAVYLCASSLGTSGKAYEQYFGPGTRLTVT.

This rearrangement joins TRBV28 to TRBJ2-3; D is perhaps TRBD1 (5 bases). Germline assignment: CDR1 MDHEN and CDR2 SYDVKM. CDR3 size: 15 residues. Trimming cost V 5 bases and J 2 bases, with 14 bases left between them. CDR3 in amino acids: CASSTQGKITDTQYF. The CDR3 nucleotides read TGTGCCAGCAGTACCCAGGGTAAAATCACAGATACGCAGTATTTT.

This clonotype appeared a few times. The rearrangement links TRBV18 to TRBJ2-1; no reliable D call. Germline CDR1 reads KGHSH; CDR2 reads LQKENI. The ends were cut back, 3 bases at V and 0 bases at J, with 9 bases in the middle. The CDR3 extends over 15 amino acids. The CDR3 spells CASSPGSGSYNEQFF. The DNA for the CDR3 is TGTGCCAGCTCACCCGGGTCAGGCTCCTACAATGAGCAGTTCTTC.

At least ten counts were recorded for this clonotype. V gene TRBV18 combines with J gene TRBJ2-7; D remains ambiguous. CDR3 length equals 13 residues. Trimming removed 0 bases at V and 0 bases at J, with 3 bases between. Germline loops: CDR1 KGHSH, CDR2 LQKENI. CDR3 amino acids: CASSPPSSYEQYF. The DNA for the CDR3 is TGTGCCAGCTCACCACCCAGCTCCTACGAGCAGTACTTC.

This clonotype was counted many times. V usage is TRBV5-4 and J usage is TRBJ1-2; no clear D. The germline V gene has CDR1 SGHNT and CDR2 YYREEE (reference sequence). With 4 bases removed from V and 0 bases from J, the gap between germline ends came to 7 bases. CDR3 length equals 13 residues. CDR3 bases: TGTGCCAGCAGCGCGAGTCCTAACTATGGCTACACCTTC. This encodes CASSASPNYGYTF.

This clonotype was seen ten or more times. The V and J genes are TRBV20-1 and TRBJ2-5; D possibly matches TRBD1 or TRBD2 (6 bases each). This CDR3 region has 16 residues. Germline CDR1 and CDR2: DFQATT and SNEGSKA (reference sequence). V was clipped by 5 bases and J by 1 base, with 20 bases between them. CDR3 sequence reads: CSAPPVSGASQETQYF. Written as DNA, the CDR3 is TGCAGTGCTCCCCCCGTATCGGGGGCCTCCCAAGAGACCCAGTACTTC.

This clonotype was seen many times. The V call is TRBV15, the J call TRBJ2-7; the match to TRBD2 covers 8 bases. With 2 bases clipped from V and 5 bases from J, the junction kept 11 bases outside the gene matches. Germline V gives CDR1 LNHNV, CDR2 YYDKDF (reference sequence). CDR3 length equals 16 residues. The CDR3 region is CATSRPSGTRAHEQYF. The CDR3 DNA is TGTGCCACCAGCAGACCTTCCGGGACTAGAGCCCACGAGCAGTACTTC.

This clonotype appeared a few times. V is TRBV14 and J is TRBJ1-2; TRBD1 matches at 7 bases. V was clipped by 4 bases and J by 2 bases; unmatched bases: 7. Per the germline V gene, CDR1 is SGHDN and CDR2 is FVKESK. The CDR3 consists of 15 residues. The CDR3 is CASSPPGTANYGYTF. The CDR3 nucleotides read TGTGCCAGCAGCCCCCCTGGGACAGCAAACTATGGCTACACCTTC.

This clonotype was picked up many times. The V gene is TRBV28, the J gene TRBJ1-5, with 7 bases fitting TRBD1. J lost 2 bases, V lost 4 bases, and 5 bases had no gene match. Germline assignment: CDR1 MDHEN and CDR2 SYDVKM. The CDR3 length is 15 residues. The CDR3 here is CASSSTGSGNQPQHF. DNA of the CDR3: TGTGCCAGCAGTTCGACAGGGAGCGGCAATCAGCCCCAGCATTTT.

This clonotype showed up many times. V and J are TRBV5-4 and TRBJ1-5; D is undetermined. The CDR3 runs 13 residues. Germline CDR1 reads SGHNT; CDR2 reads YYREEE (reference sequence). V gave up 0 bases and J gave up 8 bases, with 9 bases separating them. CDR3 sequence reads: CASSLGREKPQHF. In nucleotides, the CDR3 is TGTGCCAGCAGCTTGGGAAGGGAAAAGCCCCAGCATTTT.

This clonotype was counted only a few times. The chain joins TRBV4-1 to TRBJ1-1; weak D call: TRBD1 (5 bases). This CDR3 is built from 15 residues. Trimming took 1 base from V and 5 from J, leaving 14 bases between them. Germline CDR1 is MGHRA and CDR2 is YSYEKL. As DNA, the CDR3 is TGCGCCAGCAGCCAAGGACCCGGGGCACGGACTGAAGCTTTCTTT. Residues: CASSQGPGARTEAFF.